What follows are 9 T cell receptor beta chains derived from one specimen sequenced in a study of shared clonotypes between healthy human individuals. Clones were read by immunoSEQ multiplex PCR, and TCRdb kept only the in-frame ones, dropping some. The sample comprises under 2.5 million clones, roughly 90% of which are singletons, and 0.37% rests with the top ten. The sequencing input was naive CD4+ T cells from PBMCs. The subset here: CD45RA+ positively selected. The origin of the receptors is a man between 18 and 35 years old in good health. Some clones in this sample may be carry-over from other donors' samples.

In nucleotides, the CDR3 is TGTGCCAGCAGACAGACAGGGGTCGGCTACGAGCAGTACTTC. Translating it yields CASRQTGVGYEQYF. The gene calls are TRBV25-1 and TRBJ2-7; TRBD1 aligns across 8 bases. This CDR3 comprises 14 residues. Germline V gene data show CDR1 as MGHDK and CDR2 as SYGVNS. V trimming: 6 bases; J trimming: 3 bases; junction bases outside the gene matches: 7.

The rearrangement joins TRBV6-5 to TRBJ1-1; D gene unclear. CDR3 length equals 14 residues. Per germline, CDR1 MNHEY and CDR2 SVGAGI. Trimming left V 4 bases short and J 1 base short, with 10 bases between. CDR3 sequence (DNA): TGTGCCAGCAGTTTTCTAGGACCGAACACTGAAGCTTTCTTT. This translates into CASSFLGPNTEAFF.

The CDR3 is CASSIPPGQGEGAGELFF. CDR3 bases: TGCGCCAGCAGCATCCCTCCGGGGCAGGGGGAAGGAGCCGGGGAGCTGTTTTTT. This chain joins TRBV5-1 and TRBJ2-2; 7 nucleotides match TRBD1. The CDR3 extends over 18 amino acids. In germline, CDR1 is SGHRS, CDR2 YFSETQ. V gave up 4 bases and J gave up 6 bases; unmatched junction bases: 18.

This rearrangement joins TRBV7-3 to TRBJ2-1, with TRBD1 identical over 8 bases. There are 14 residues in the CDR3. V lost 4 bases, J lost 7 bases, and 6 bases stayed unmatched. CDR1 is SGHTA and CDR2 is FQGTGA in the germline V gene. This chain's CDR3 is CASSSAGGWNEQFF. CDR3 bases: TGTGCCAGCAGCTCCGCAGGGGGCTGGAATGAGCAGTTCTTC.

This chain connects TRBV7-9 to TRBJ1-2; 7 bases map to TRBD1. The CDR3 is made up of 15 amino acids. Trimming at V came to 0 bases and at J to 5 bases, leaving 6 bases not matched to a gene. Germline lookup yields CDR1 SEHNR and CDR2 FQNEAQ (reference sequence). This chain's CDR3 is CASSLAPGQLYGYTF. The CDR3 region has the DNA TGTGCCAGCAGCTTAGCCCCGGGACAGCTATATGGCTACACCTTC.

V and J are TRBV12-5 and TRBJ2-2, with TRBD2 matching 7 bases. Per germline, CDR1 LGHNT and CDR2 FRNRAP. The CDR3 has 15 amino acids. The V gene end was trimmed by 8 bases and the J gene end by 5 bases; junction bases not matched to a gene: 11. The DNA of the CDR3 is TGTGCTAGTAGGGGCGGGAGAGAGCGTACCGGGGAGCTGTTTTTT. Its translation: CASRGGRERTGELFF.

The rearrangement uses TRBV7-8 and TRBJ2-7; 9 bases fit TRBD2. V lost 1 base and J lost 0; bases outside the gene matches: 4. The CDR3 covers 16 residues. Germline CDR1 and CDR2: SGHVS and FQNEAQ. CDR3 sequence: CASSLEVAGASYEQYF. Here the CDR3 DNA reads TGTGCCAGCAGCTTAGAAGTAGCGGGAGCCTCCTACGAGCAGTACTTC.

The V and J genes are TRBV27 and TRBJ2-3, with D tentatively TRBD2 (6 bases). The germline CDR1 and CDR2 sequences are MNHEY and SMNVEV (reference sequence). V lost 6 bases and J 4 bases, leaving 17 bases between the germline ends. This CDR3 has 15 residues. DNA for the CDR3: TGTGCCAGCAGACTTTGGAGGGGAGGCGCAGATACGCAGTATTTT. Its protein product is CASRLWRGGADTQYF.

The V call is TRBV6-1, the J call TRBJ2-2; the D gene is possibly TRBD1 (5 bases). The CDR3 totals 15 residues. The germline CDR1 and CDR2 sequences are MNHNS and SASEGT. V was shortened by 4 bases and J by 7 bases, with 16 bases between the two germline ends. The CDR3 protein is CASSAPQAWSGELFF. CDR3 nucleotide sequence: TGTGCCAGCAGTGCACCACAGGCCTGGAGCGGGGAGCTGTTTTTT.